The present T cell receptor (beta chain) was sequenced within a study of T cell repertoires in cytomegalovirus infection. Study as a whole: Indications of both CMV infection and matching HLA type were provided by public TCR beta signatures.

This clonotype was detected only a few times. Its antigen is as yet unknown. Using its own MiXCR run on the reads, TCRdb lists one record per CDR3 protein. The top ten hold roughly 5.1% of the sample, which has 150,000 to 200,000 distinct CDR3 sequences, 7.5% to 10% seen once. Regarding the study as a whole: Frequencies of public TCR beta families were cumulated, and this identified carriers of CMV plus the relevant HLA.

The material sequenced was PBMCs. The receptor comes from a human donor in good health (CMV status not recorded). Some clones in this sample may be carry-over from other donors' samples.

DNA of the CDR3: TGTGCCACCAGCGGAAGGCGGGACCCAGGGTTTGAGCAGTTCTTC. Translation gives CATSGRRDPGFEQFF. The chain carries TRBV15 and TRBJ2-1, with D maybe TRBD2 (6 bases). CDR3 size: 15 residues. V was cut by 5 bases and J by 9 bases, with 20 bases left in between. The V gene's germline CDR1 is LNHNV and CDR2 YYDKDF (reference sequence).